The 9 T cell receptor beta chains below were found in one sample sequenced in a study of T-cell reconstitution after alpha-beta-depleted transplantation in children. The authors prepared the TCRbeta library with unique molecular identifiers. TCRdb reprocessed the PCR reads via MiXCR and lists one record per CDR3 protein. Found here are 450,000 to 600,000 distinct CDR3 sequences, approximately 10% of them singletons; the top ten hold 2% to 2.5%. The sample consisted of PBMCs, taken before TCRalphabeta/CD19-depleted stem cell transplant. These receptors were collected from a child aged 2 to 15 with inherited bone marrow failure, due to receive a stem cell transplant.

This clonotype was recorded many times. The rearrangement joins TRBV6-5 to TRBJ1-1, with 9 bases fitting TRBD1. Germline CDR1 reads MNHEY; CDR2 reads SVGAGI. With 6 bases clipped from V and 1 base from J, the junction kept 3 bases outside the gene matches. This CDR3 spans 14 amino acids. CDR3 DNA sequence: TGTGCCAGCAGCATACAGGGGGCGAACACTGAAGCTTTCTTT. This codes for CASSIQGANTEAFF.

This clonotype has a count of ten or more. The chain couples TRBV6-2 or TRBV6-3 to TRBJ2-1; 8 bases line up with TRBD2. J was trimmed by 5 bases and V by 6 bases; bases with no gene match: 6. CDR1 and CDR2 from the germline V gene are MNHEY and SVGEGT. This CDR3 has 14 amino acids. CDR3 loop: CASSPKAGDNEQFF. The CDR3 region has the DNA TGTGCCAGCAGCCCCAAAGCGGGGGACAATGAGCAGTTCTTC.

The gene calls are TRBV24-1 and TRBJ2-1; 10 bases are shared with TRBD2. The germline V gene encodes CDR1 KGHDR and CDR2 SFDVKD. The CDR3 is made up of 17 amino acids. V lost 3 bases, J lost 5 bases, and 9 bases stayed unmatched. The DNA for the CDR3 is TGTGCCACCAGTGATCGGCCTACTAGCGGGACGGACAATGAGCAGTTCTTC. This gives the protein CATSDRPTSGTDNEQFF.

Many counts were recorded for this clonotype. This sequence joins TRBV6-1 and TRBJ2-2; 9 bases fit TRBD2. Unmatched junction bases numbered 10, after V lost 7 bases and J lost 1 base. This CDR3 comprises 17 residues. The V gene's germline CDR1 is MNHNS and CDR2 SASEGT. CDR3 sequence reads: CASISMRGGKNTGELFF. The CDR3 DNA reads TGTGCCAGCATCTCCATGCGGGGGGGAAAGAACACCGGGGAGCTGTTTTTT.

This clonotype was seen many times. The gene calls are TRBV7-9 and TRBJ1-1; TRBD1 is a possible D gene (6 bases). Germline loops: CDR1 SEHNR, CDR2 FQNEAQ (reference sequence). The CDR3 spans 15 residues. The V end was cut by 5 bases, the J end by 6 bases, with 19 bases between. This chain's CDR3 is CASSLPQGGSPEAFF. The CDR3 bases are TGTGCCAGCAGCCTCCCACAAGGGGGGTCGCCTGAAGCTTTCTTT.

This chain uses TRBV11-1 with TRBJ2-1, with 13 positions matching TRBD2. The germline gives CDR1 SGHAT, CDR2 FQDESV (reference sequence). J was trimmed by 12 bases and V by 1 base; bases with no gene match: 3. The CDR3 has 14 amino acids. In nucleotides, the CDR3 is TGTGCCAGCAGCTTAGTCGGGACTAGCGGGGCGCAGTTCTTC. Its protein is CASSLVGTSGAQFF.

V is TRBV4-2 and J is TRBJ2-1; D unresolved. This CDR3 comprises 15 residues. Germline V gene sequence: CDR1 LGHNA, CDR2 YNFKEQ. V was trimmed by 4 bases and J by 2 bases, leaving 12 bases between them. The CDR3 DNA is TGTGCCAGCAGCCCCTGGGTTGCGCCCTACAATGAGCAGTTCTTC. Translating it yields CASSPWVAPYNEQFF.

This clonotype was recorded a few times. V is TRBV24-1 and J is TRBJ2-1; 11 bases match TRBD2. V lost 4 bases and J lost 8; bases outside the gene matches: 0. Germline V gene lookup returns CDR1 KGHDR and CDR2 SFDVKD. The CDR3 loop spans 13 amino acids. This chain's CDR3 is CATSELAGDEQFF. In DNA form, the CDR3 reads TGTGCCACCAGTGAACTAGCGGGAGATGAGCAGTTCTTC.

This chain connects TRBV7-8 to TRBJ1-5, with D possibly TRBD1 on 5 matching bases. Germline V gene data show CDR1 as SGHVS and CDR2 as FQNEAQ. The CDR3 spans 15 residues. V dropped 3 bases and J dropped 3 bases, with 12 bases sitting between them. In DNA, the CDR3 is TGTGCCAGCAGCTTTGGGTGGGGCAACAATCAGCCCCAGCATTTT. Residues: CASSFGWGNNQPQHF.